The T cell receptor beta chain described here comes from a study of blood T cells in healthy people across ages. A second PCR of about 6 to 11 cycles used a sample-barcoded 5' primer and a J-beta primer mix. TCRdb reprocessed the 5' RACE reads via MiXCR and lists one record per CDR3 protein. Of 1.6 million or so distinct CDR3 sequences in the sample, about 35% are singletons; the top ten hold 11%. A word on this clonotype: The antigen is undetermined.

Study-wide points: Older individuals had lower TCR beta diversity per million T cells (the decline was roughly linear). The authors considered diversity estimates from one million T cells to be underestimates.

Germline lookup yields CDR1 SGHRS and CDR2 YFSETQ. V lost 2 bases to trimming and J lost 6 bases, with 18 bases between them. The CDR3 is made up of 16 amino acids. This chain uses TRBV5-1 with TRBJ2-1; D might be TRBD2 (5 bases). The sequence derives from a woman in her 30s in good health. The sample was blood. The CDR3 nucleotides read TGCGCCAGCAGCTTCCCCCGGACTTTACGATTCAATGAGCAGTTCTTC. As protein: CASSFPRTLRFNEQFF.